This T cell receptor beta chain is drawn from a study of blood T cell repertoires in COVID-19. On the study more broadly: Sources were T cells, B-cell-depleted T cells, or PBMCs; the material itself was cDNA or gDNA.

The germline V and J ends were trimmed by 4 bases and 6 bases, with 19 bases remaining between them. This CDR3 comprises 16 residues. Germline V gives CDR1 LGHDT, CDR2 YNNKEL (reference sequence). Profiling relied on immunoSEQ multiplex PCR, and the TCRdb table lists in-frame clones only, not all of them. The sample gives over 150,000 clones, about 88% of which show up once; 1.1% is in the top ten. The source material was peripheral blood. This clonotype was sampled from a man in his forties or fifties with acute or convalescent COVID-19. The chain has TRBV3-1 (or the pseudogene TRBV3-2) and TRBJ2-1; the D is unclear. The CDR3 DNA reads TGTGCCAGCAGCCTGAAGACTCCCCGGATGGTCAATGAGCAGTTCTTC. It specifies CASSLKTPRMVNEQFF.